This TCR beta chain was recorded in a study of blood T cell repertoires in COVID-19. Study at large: Both acute and convalescent COVID-19 samples were obtained from the United States, Italy and Spain. The cDNA or gDNA used as material had been derived from T cells, B-cell-depleted T cells, or PBMCs.

V lost 1 base, J lost 0 bases, and 16 bases lay in between. This CDR3 has 17 residues. The V gene's germline CDR1 is GTSNPN and CDR2 SVGIG (reference sequence). Authors' data handling: Quantification of nucleated cells was approximated via reference gene primer amplification. TCRdb's table, derived via immunoSEQ multiplex PCR, lists solely in-frame clones and lacks some. The V and J calls and clone size come from that table; D and trimming were worked out from the DNA. The sample lists some 150,000 clones, about nine tenths occurring once. The TCR originated in a man aged 45-65 years with active or convalescent COVID-19. Specimen: peripheral blood. The chain links TRBV30 to TRBJ1-3; perhaps TRBD1 as D (5 bases). The CDR3 DNA is TGTGCCTGGAGTGGGGGGGTAGTCACTAGCTCTGGAAACACCATATATTTT. It codes for CAWSGGVVTSSGNTIYF.